This T cell receptor beta chain was recorded in a study of CD8 T cells in ankylosing spondylitis. The table lists this clonotype with many counts. Its antigen is currently unknown. The CDR3 has 14 residues. Deletions cut 4 bases from V and 4 bases from J, with 14 bases between. Germline V gives CDR1 SGHRS, CDR2 YFSETQ. Each CDR3 protein gets one entry after TCRdb re-called the 5' RACE reads with MiXCR. The sample lists a few hundred thousand distinct CDR3 sequences, over 9.5% occurring once. General study results and limits: Those disease-linked clones were CD8+; they were also relatively rare in peripheral blood.

The receptor's source is a male donor with ankylosing spondylitis or in good health (not recorded which). The sequenced sample was blood, either unsorted or a sorted T cell fraction (not recorded which). The chain uses TRBV5-1 and TRBJ1-1; D perhaps matches TRBD1 (5 bases). The CDR3: CASSRMGEVTEAFF. The CDR3 bases are TGCGCCAGCAGCCGGATGGGGGAGGTCACTGAAGCTTTCTTT.